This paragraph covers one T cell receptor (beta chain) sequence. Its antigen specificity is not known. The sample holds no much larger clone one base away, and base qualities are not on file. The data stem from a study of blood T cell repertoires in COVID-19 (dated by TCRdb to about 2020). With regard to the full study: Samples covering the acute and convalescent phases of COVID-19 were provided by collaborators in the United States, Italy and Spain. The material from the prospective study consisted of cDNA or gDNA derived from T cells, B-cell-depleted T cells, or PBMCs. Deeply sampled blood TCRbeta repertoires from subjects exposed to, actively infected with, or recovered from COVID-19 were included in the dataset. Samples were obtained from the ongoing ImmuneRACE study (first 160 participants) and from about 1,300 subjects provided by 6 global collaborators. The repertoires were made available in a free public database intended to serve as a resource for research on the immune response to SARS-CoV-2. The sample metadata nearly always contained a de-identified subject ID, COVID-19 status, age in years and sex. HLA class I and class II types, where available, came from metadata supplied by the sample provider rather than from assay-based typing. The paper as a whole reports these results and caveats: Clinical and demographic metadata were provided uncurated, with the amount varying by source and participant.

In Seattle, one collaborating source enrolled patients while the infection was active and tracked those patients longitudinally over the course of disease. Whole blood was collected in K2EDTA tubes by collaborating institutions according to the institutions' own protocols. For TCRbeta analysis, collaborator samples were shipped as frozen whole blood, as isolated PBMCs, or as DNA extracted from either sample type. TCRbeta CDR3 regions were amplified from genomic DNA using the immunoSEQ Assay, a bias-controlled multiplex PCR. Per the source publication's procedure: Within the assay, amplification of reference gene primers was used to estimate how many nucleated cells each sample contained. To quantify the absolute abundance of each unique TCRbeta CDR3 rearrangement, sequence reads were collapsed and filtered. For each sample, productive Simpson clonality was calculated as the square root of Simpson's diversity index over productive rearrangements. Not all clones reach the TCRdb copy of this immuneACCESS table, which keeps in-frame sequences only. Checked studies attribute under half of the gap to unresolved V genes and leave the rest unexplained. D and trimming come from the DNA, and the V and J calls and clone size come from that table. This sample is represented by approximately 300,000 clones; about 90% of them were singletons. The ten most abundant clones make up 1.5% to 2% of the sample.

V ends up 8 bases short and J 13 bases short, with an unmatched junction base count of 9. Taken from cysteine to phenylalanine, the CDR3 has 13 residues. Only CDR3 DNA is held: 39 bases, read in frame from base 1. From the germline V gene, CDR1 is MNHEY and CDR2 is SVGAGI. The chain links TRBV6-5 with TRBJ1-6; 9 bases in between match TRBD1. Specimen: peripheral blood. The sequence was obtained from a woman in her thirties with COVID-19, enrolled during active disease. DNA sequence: TGTGCCAGCTTCTTGGGACAGGGTTTTCCCCTCCACTTT. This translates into CASFLGQGFPLHF.